The next 27 T cell receptor beta chains were all read from a single sample in a study of a mutant IDH1 vaccine in newly diagnosed glioma. Sequencing used immunoSEQ multiplex PCR; TCRdb keeps in-frame clones, though not all of them. The repertoire includes roughly 86,000 clones, approximately 78% of them detected once, and under 6.5% sits in the top ten. Time point here: week 47, end of study. The vaccine gave 300 ug of a 20-mer mutant IDH1 peptide subcutaneously per dose. These TCRs' antigens remain unknown. The source was PBMCs, collected from a glioma patient whose treatment included an IDH1 peptide vaccine. The receptors were sampled from a man in his forties with glioma.

The table lists this clone with a count of one. The chain is built from TRBV27 and TRBJ2-1; 8 bases are shared with TRBD2. Unmatched junction bases numbered 9, after V lost 4 bases and J lost 7 bases. Germline V gene data show CDR1 as MNHEY and CDR2 as SMNVEV (reference sequence). The CDR3 totals 15 residues. CDR3 nucleotide sequence: TGTGCCAGCAGTTACACTAGCGGTCAAGGGAATGAGCAGTTCTTC. This sequence encodes CASSYTSGQGNEQFF.

As to this clone: Sequence at one end of the junction differs from germline and may be a read error. V and J are TRBV16 and TRBJ2-7, with a weak D call TRBD1 (7 bases). The CDR3 loop spans 12 amino acids. In germline, CDR1 is KGHSY, CDR2 FQNENV. CDR3 nucleotide sequence: TGTGCCAGCAGCCAAGGAGGGGGCGCCCCCCGCTTC. Amino acids: CASSQGGGAPRF.

This clone was picked up one time. The chain employs TRBV15 and TRBJ1-1, with D hard to call. Germline CDR1 reads LNHNV; CDR2 reads YYDKDF (reference sequence). The CDR3 is 14 residues long. Trimming pared 5 bases from V and 3 bases from J, leaving 13 bases between. The CDR3 DNA reads TGTGCCACCAGCGACCAGGCTTTGGACACTGAAGCTTTCTTT. Protein sequence: CATSDQALDTEAFF.

The chain employs TRBV11-2 and TRBJ2-3, with TRBD1 as a possible D gene (6 bases). CDR1 and CDR2 from the germline V gene are SGHAT and FQNNGV. Trimming cost V 2 bases and J 5 bases, with 8 bases left between them. The CDR3 sequence is 13 residues long. The CDR3: CASSLFRGDTQYF. Here the CDR3 DNA reads TGTGCCAGCAGCTTATTCAGGGGAGATACGCAGTATTTT.

The gene calls are TRBV5-1 and TRBJ2-1; 8 nucleotides line up with TRBD1. Germline CDR1 reads SGHRS; CDR2 reads YFSETQ. This CDR3 contains 15 residues. The junction had 6 bases not matched to a gene; V was cut back by 0 bases and J by 7 bases. The CDR3 protein is CASSLEYRGTNEQFF. CDR3 DNA sequence: TGCGCCAGCAGCTTGGAGTACAGGGGGACGAATGAGCAGTTCTTC.

This chain links TRBV6-5 with TRBJ1-3; D remains unclear. V lost 4 bases, J lost 0 bases, and 10 bases lay in between. Germline assignment: CDR1 MNHEY and CDR2 SVGAGI. This CDR3 region has 15 residues. The CDR3 DNA reads as TGTGCCAGCAGTTCCAACTACCACTCTGGAAACACCATATATTTT. Its protein is CASSSNYHSGNTIYF.

The chain recombines TRBV4-1 with TRBJ1-2, with 8 bases matching TRBD1. This CDR3 is 14 amino acids long. Germline CDR1 MGHRA, CDR2 YSYEKL. With V trimmed by 5 bases and J by 6 bases, 8 bases remained unmatched. Here the CDR3 reads CASSYQPGGHGYTF. The DNA for the CDR3 is TGCGCCAGCAGCTACCAACCAGGGGGCCATGGCTACACCTTC.

This clone showed up many times. The V call is TRBV28, the J call TRBJ1-1; D perhaps matches TRBD1 (5 bases). Trimming left V 7 bases short and J 0 bases short, with 6 bases between. The CDR3 has 12 amino acids. Looked up from germline, CDR1 is MDHEN and CDR2 is SYDVKM. The CDR3 loop is CASKGLNTEAFF. The CDR3 coding sequence is TGTGCCAGCAAGGGGTTGAACACTGAAGCTTTCTTT.

In regard to this clone: The identical CDR3 is also encoded by other nucleotide sequences in the sample. The chain couples TRBV6-1 to TRBJ1-1, with TRBD1 as a possible D gene (5 bases). Trimming took 8 bases from V and 4 from J, leaving 20 bases between them. The germline V gene has CDR1 MNHNS and CDR2 SASEGT. There are 15 residues in the CDR3. CDR3 DNA: TGTGCCAGCGGCCTGCTCGTTAATGGGGGCACTGAAGCTTTCTTT. Translated: CASGLLVNGGTEAFF.

Here the CDR3 reads CASSLYRGSFSNQPQHF. CDR3 in DNA: TGTGCCAGTAGTCTATACAGGGGGTCGTTTAGCAATCAGCCCCAGCATTTT. The genes are TRBV19 and TRBJ1-5; 8 bases fit TRBD1. V was clipped by 5 bases and J by 0 bases; unmatched bases: 9. This CDR3 comprises 17 residues. The germline CDR1 and CDR2 sequences are LNHDA and SQIVND (reference sequence).

The chain is built from TRBV4-3 and TRBJ2-7, with TRBD1 matching over 8 bases. V was pared by 1 base and J by 1 base, with 3 bases of the junction left unmatched. This CDR3 has 15 amino acids. The germline CDR1 and CDR2 sequences are LGHNA and YSLEER. CDR3 coding DNA: TGCGCCAGCAGCCAAGGACAGGGGCAGTCCTACGAGCAGTACTTC. This sequence encodes CASSQGQGQSYEQYF.

This chain connects TRBV9 to TRBJ1-4, with D maybe TRBD1 (6 bases). The germline V and J ends were trimmed by 5 bases and 7 bases, with 15 bases remaining between them. The germline CDR1 and CDR2 sequences are SGDLS and YYNGEE. This CDR3 spans 14 amino acids. CDR3 coding DNA: TGTGCCAGCAGTGGAGGGGGAACCGCTGAAAAACTGTTTTTT. This encodes CASSGGGTAEKLFF.

This sequence joins TRBV5-1 and TRBJ2-3; D is undetermined. The CDR3 covers 14 residues. The germline CDR1 and CDR2 sequences are SGHRS and YFSETQ. The ends were cut back, 1 base at V and 0 bases at J, with 6 bases in the middle. CDR3 region: CASSLPDSTDTQYF. In nucleotides, the CDR3 is TGCGCCAGCAGCTTGCCCGACAGCACAGATACGCAGTATTTT.

The chain uses TRBV18 and TRBJ2-2; D unresolved. CDR1 and CDR2 from the germline V gene are KGHSH and LQKENI. The CDR3 sequence is 15 residues long. V was cut by 3 bases and J by 2 bases, with 10 bases left in between. The CDR3 spells CASSPPQPNTGELFF. The DNA of the CDR3 is TGTGCCAGCTCACCGCCACAGCCCAACACCGGGGAGCTGTTTTTT.

V usage is TRBV4-2 and J usage is TRBJ2-7; D may be TRBD1 (6 bases). V shed 0 bases and J shed 0 bases, with 18 bases lying between them. CDR3 length: 18 amino acids. Germline V gene sequence: CDR1 LGHNA, CDR2 YNFKEQ. The CDR3: CASSQELRTVTYSYEQYF. In DNA form, the CDR3 reads TGTGCCAGCAGCCAAGAGTTGAGGACAGTTACTTACTCCTACGAGCAGTACTTC.

The chain has TRBV6-1 and TRBJ2-7, with no clear D. V was pared by 3 bases and J by 1 base, with 16 bases between. Germline V gives CDR1 MNHNS, CDR2 SASEGT. This CDR3 is 16 amino acids long. Written as DNA, the CDR3 is TGTGCCAGCAGTGACCGACCGCCAAGGTCATCCTACGAGCAGTACTTC. Translation gives CASSDRPPRSSYEQYF.

V gene TRBV30 combines with J gene TRBJ2-1, with 9 bases that match TRBD2. This CDR3 comprises 15 residues. The germline CDR1 and CDR2 sequences are GTSNPN and SVGIG (reference sequence). After removal of 4 bases from V and 4 bases from J, the junction contained 8 bases not matched to a gene. In DNA form, the CDR3 reads TGTGCCTGGATATTACCGGGACTAGCTTACAATGAGCAGTTCTTC. Its protein product is CAWILPGLAYNEQFF.

CDR3 nucleotide sequence: TGCGCCAGCAGTCCTCAGGGGCTGGGTGAGCAGTTCTTC. Its protein is CASSPQGLGEQFF. J is TRBJ2-1 and V is TRBV23-1; a possible D gene is TRBD1 (6 bases). TRBV23-1 is an ORF for which the function is uncertain. The CDR3 covers 13 residues. V lost 4 bases and J 9 bases, leaving 13 bases between the germline ends.

This CDR3 is CASSQDQDRRNTEAFF. The DNA for the CDR3 is TGCGCCAGCAGCCAAGATCAGGATCGAAGGAACACTGAAGCTTTCTTT. The rearrangement links TRBV4-1 to TRBJ1-1; D remains ambiguous. This CDR3 has 16 amino acids. V lost 0 bases, J lost 1 base, and 12 bases lay in between. CDR1 is MGHRA and CDR2 is YSYEKL in the germline V gene.

This chain links TRBV5-6 with TRBJ2-5; 9 bases align to TRBD2. The CDR3 extends over 15 amino acids. V lost 4 bases and J lost 2; bases outside the gene matches: 6. Germline V gives CDR1 SGHDT, CDR2 YYEEEE. The CDR3 region has the DNA TGTGCCAGCAGCCTGACTAGCGGAAATCAAGAGACCCAGTACTTC. Translation: CASSLTSGNQETQYF.

The rearrangement links TRBV4-1 to TRBJ2-7; perhaps TRBD2 as D (6 bases). The V gene lost 4 bases and the J gene lost 1 base, with 20 bases spanning the gap. This CDR3 spans 17 amino acids. The V gene's germline CDR1 is MGHRA and CDR2 YSYEKL. The CDR3 spells CASSPLGGVFVSYEQYF. CDR3 nucleotides: TGCGCCAGCAGCCCCTTAGGAGGGGTGTTCGTATCCTACGAGCAGTACTTC.

The chain combines TRBV5-1 with TRBJ2-7, with TRBD1 matching over 12 bases. The length of the CDR3 is 17 residues. Germline assignment: CDR1 SGHRS and CDR2 YFSETQ. V shed 4 bases, J shed 7 bases, and the junction held 15 bases outside the gene matches. CDR3 amino acids: CASSPFSMGQGALEQYF. The CDR3 DNA follows: TGCGCCAGCAGCCCTTTCTCCATGGGACAGGGGGCGCTGGAGCAGTACTTC.

The chain links TRBV28 to TRBJ2-7; D gene uncertain. Per the germline V gene, CDR1 is MDHEN and CDR2 is SYDVKM. The CDR3 sequence is 9 residues long. This CDR3 is CATGYEQYF. The CDR3 bases are TGTGCAACGGGTTACGAGCAGTACTTC.

The J gene is TRBJ2-7, the V gene TRBV7-9; a possible D gene is TRBD2 (5 bases). V was shortened by 11 bases and J by 4 bases, with 12 bases between the two germline ends. Looked up from germline, CDR1 is SEHNR and CDR2 is FQNEAQ (reference sequence). The CDR3 runs 11 residues. The CDR3 DNA follows: TGTGCCGGTCTTTTAGCGTACGAGCAGTACTTC. Protein product: CAGLLAYEQYF.

The chain has TRBV5-3 and TRBJ1-5; tentatively, D is TRBD1 (6 bases). TRBV5-3 is placed among ORFs of uncertain function. The length of the CDR3 is 19 residues. Trimming removed 6 bases from V and 2 bases from J, with 27 bases in between. Written as DNA, the CDR3 is TGTGCCAGAACCCTGGACAGCAAAAAAACAATAGACCGCAATCAGCCCCAGCATTTT. It yields the protein CARTLDSKKTIDRNQPQHF.

The CDR3 DNA reads as TGTGCCAGCAGTTTAGCGGGGCTAGCCAAAAACATTCAGTACTTC. This sequence encodes CASSLAGLAKNIQYF. The rearrangement joins TRBV27 to TRBJ2-4, with D possibly matching TRBD2 (6 bases). The CDR3 consists of 15 residues. V lost 2 bases and J 0 bases, leaving 8 bases between the germline ends. Germline V gene lookup returns CDR1 MNHEY and CDR2 SMNVEV (reference sequence).

The chain uses TRBV4-2 and TRBJ2-5; 9 bases map to TRBD2. The CDR3 is 17 residues long. J lost 5 bases, V lost 1 base, and 11 bases had no gene match. The germline V gene has CDR1 LGHNA and CDR2 YNFKEQ. CDR3 DNA: TGTGCCAGCAGCCAAGCGGGGAGCGGGGGGCCGGGGGAGACCCAGTACTTC. It yields the protein CASSQAGSGGPGETQYF.